The 11 T cell receptor beta chains in this list originate from one sample, sequenced in a study of blood T cells in healthy people across ages. A second PCR, run for roughly 7 to 11 cycles, used a sample-barcoded 5' primer plus a J-beta primer mix. Using its own MiXCR run on the 5' RACE reads, TCRdb lists one record per CDR3 protein. The sample includes fewer than 2 million distinct CDR3 sequences, around 42% of them seen just once. The specimen sequenced was blood. These receptor sequences come from a human donor in good health.

This clonotype appeared a few times. CDR3 residues: CASSPGRAASSTDTQYF. The CDR3 region has the DNA TGCGCCAGCAGCCCAGGACGGGCGGCCTCTAGCACAGATACGCAGTATTTT. The V gene is TRBV5-1, the J gene TRBJ2-3; D is unresolved. The CDR3 runs 17 residues. CDR1 is SGHRS, CDR2 YFSETQ, per germline. The ends were cut back, 4 bases at V and 0 bases at J, with 18 bases in the middle.

The rearrangement uses TRBV10-3 and TRBJ1-1, with no clear D. Germline V gives CDR1 ENHRY, CDR2 SYGVKD. The CDR3 spans 13 residues. The CDR3 region is CAYREDWNTEAFF. The CDR3 bases are TGTGCTTATAGAGAGGACTGGAACACTGAAGCTTTCTTT.

V is TRBV24-1 and J is TRBJ2-3; the D gene could be TRBD1 or TRBD2 (6 bases each). The CDR3 sequence is 16 residues long. V was shortened by 1 base and J by 3 bases, with 13 bases between the two germline ends. Germline lookup yields CDR1 KGHDR and CDR2 SFDVKD. This chain's CDR3 is CATSDFRQGRTDTQYF. In DNA form, the CDR3 reads TGTGCCACCAGTGATTTCCGGCAGGGGAGGACAGATACGCAGTATTTT.

Worth noting for this clonotype: Sequence at one end of the junction differs from germline and may be a read error. V gene TRBV5-1 combines with J gene TRBJ2-7, with TRBD1 identical over 7 bases. Germline V gives CDR1 SGHRS, CDR2 YFSETQ. The CDR3 loop spans 16 amino acids. The CDR3 DNA is TGCGCCAGCTGCTTTACCCCGGACAGGAGGCCCTACGAGCAGTACTTC. It translates to CASCFTPDRRPYEQYF.

The chain uses TRBV12-3 or TRBV12-4 and TRBJ2-1, with a possible D match to TRBD1 (6 bases). The CDR3 length is 12 residues. V was pared by 7 bases and J by 11 bases, with 15 bases between. In DNA, the CDR3 is TGTGCCAGCAACTTCCAAGGGGGTAAGCAGTTCTTC. Translating it yields CASNFQGGKQFF.

The chain carries TRBV5-1 and TRBJ1-2, with 7 bases that match TRBD1. Germline V gene lookup returns CDR1 SGHRS and CDR2 YFSETQ. The CDR3 consists of 14 residues. Trimming removed 3 bases from V and 3 bases from J; junction bases left unmatched: 5. CDR3: CASSWVTGDYGYTF. The CDR3 DNA follows: TGCGCCAGCAGCTGGGTTACAGGGGACTATGGCTACACCTTC.

The chain is built from TRBV6-2 or TRBV6-3 and TRBJ2-1, with D perhaps TRBD2 (6 bases). The CDR3 covers 16 residues. V gave up 4 bases and J gave up 9 bases, with 22 bases separating them. Germline CDR1 reads MNHEY; CDR2 reads SVGEGT. CDR3: CASSSRPLRGWGEQFF. CDR3 in DNA: TGTGCCAGCAGTTCCCGACCCCTCCGGGGGTGGGGTGAGCAGTTCTTC.

CDR3 residues: CASSSFRGPFYEQYF. For the CDR3, the DNA is TGTGCCAGCAGCTCCTTCAGGGGCCCCTTTTACGAGCAGTACTTC. This chain uses TRBV7-6 with TRBJ2-7; D is perhaps TRBD1 (6 bases). V shed 4 bases and J shed 4 bases, with 17 bases lying between them. CDR3 size: 15 residues. Germline-derived CDR1 and CDR2 are SGHVS and FNYEAQ. The full variable domain, rest sourced from reference TRBV7-6 and TRBJ2-7, is GAGVSQSPRYKVTKRGQDVALRCDPISGHVSLYWYRQALGQGPEFLTYFNYEAQQDKSGLPNDRFSAERPEGSISTLTIQRTEQRDSAMYRCASSSFRGPFYEQYFGPGTRLTVT.

This clonotype was detected a few times. V and J are TRBV6-2 or TRBV6-3 and TRBJ1-2, with no clear D. There are 14 residues in the CDR3. The V end lost 3 bases, the J end lost 8 bases, and 16 bases lay between the germline ends. CDR1 and CDR2 from the germline V gene are MNHEY and SVGEGT. CDR3 DNA sequence: TGTGCCAGCAGTTATTCCAGCGCTCGGGCCGGCTACACCTTC. Its translation: CASSYSSARAGYTF.

The chain joins TRBV7-2 to TRBJ2-4; 9 bases are shared with TRBD1. CDR1 SGHTA and CDR2 FQGNSA come from the germline V gene. V lost 4 bases and J lost 2; bases outside the gene matches: 9. The CDR3 consists of 17 residues. CDR3 nucleotide sequence: TGTGCCAGCAGCTCCTCTAAGGGACAGGGTTCCAAAAACATTCAGTACTTC. Translation: CASSSSKGQGSKNIQYF.

This clonotype was detected many times. The chain has TRBV7-8 and TRBJ2-7; 8 bases are a match to TRBD1. The CDR3 extends over 15 amino acids. Trimming cost V 5 bases and J 6 bases; bases outside gene matches: 12. Germline assignment: CDR1 SGHVS and CDR2 FQNEAQ. The CDR3 protein is CASSLQGGAVSEQYF. The CDR3 DNA follows: TGTGCCAGCAGCCTACAGGGGGGTGCGGTGAGCGAGCAGTACTTC.